This paragraph reports one T cell receptor (beta chain). Its antigen remains unknown. These data belong to a study of cytotoxic CD8 clonotypes in ibrutinib-treated CLL. The wider study: Across samples, productive templates numbered a few hundred thousand and productive rearrangements reached about 99,000 on average. Study-level findings and limits: Public clonotypes showed up rarely, and on treatment they shrank or held steady.

Only in-frame clones appear in the TCRdb table, and some are missing; sequencing was by immunoSEQ multiplex PCR. The sample lists more than 35,000 clones; 70% to 80% were seen once. With cryopreserved PBMCs as the source, 1.5 to 2.5 micrograms of genomic DNA went to TCR beta libraries. Trimming stripped 0 bases from V and 6 bases from J, with 16 bases between. Germline V CDR1 and CDR2: SGHVS, FQNEAQ. The CDR3 runs 16 residues. The J gene is TRBJ2-3, the V gene TRBV7-8; no clear D. The material sequenced was PBMCs, taken at disease progression, from a patient treated with ibrutinib. The clonotype originates from a human donor with chronic lymphocytic leukemia. CDR3 bases: TGTGCCAGCAGCTTAGCATTCGGGCAGCACTGGGATACGCAGTATTTT. Its translation is CASSLAFGQHWDTQYF. The whole variable domain, remainder taken from reference TRBV7-8 and TRBJ2-3, is GAGVSQSPRYKVAKRGQDVALRCDPISGHVSLFWYQQALGQGPEFLTYFQNEAQLDKSGLPSDRFFAERPEGSVSTLKIQRTQQEDSAVYLCASSLAFGQHWDTQYFGPGTRLTVL.